The 18 T cell receptor beta chains listed next were all sequenced from one sample in a study of cytomegalovirus exposure and HLA in healthy donors. PCR amplification relied on 60 Vbeta primers (plus 13 Jbeta primers). Sequencing used immunoSEQ multiplex PCR; TCRdb keeps in-frame clones, though not all of them. The sample holds about 170,000 clones, around 75% seen once. Specimen: PBMCs. The source is a male donor in good health and CMV-seronegative.

This clone has more than one count but fewer than ten. This chain connects TRBV4-1 to TRBJ2-5; D is uncertain. CDR1 is MGHRA and CDR2 is YSYEKL in the germline V gene. The CDR3 spans 15 residues. V was pared by 3 bases and J by 3 bases, with 14 bases between. CDR3 sequence reads: CASSHTRVAEETQYF. The CDR3 DNA sequence: TGCGCCAGCAGCCATACCCGGGTCGCCGAAGAGACCCAGTACTTC.

The chain combines TRBV9 with TRBJ1-5, with 10 positions matching TRBD1. Germline CDR1 SGDLS, CDR2 YYNGEE. This CDR3 spans 17 amino acids. The J segment lost 0 bases and the V segment lost 3 bases, leaving 6 bases of the junction unmatched. CDR3 sequence: CASSEGTGAYSNQPQHF. The CDR3 coding sequence is TGTGCCAGCAGCGAGGGGACAGGGGCGTATAGCAATCAGCCCCAGCATTTT. The whole variable domain, remainder taken from reference TRBV9 and TRBJ1-5, is DSGVTQTPKHLITATGQRVTLRCSPRSGDLSVYWYQQSLDQGLQFLIQYYNGEERAKGNILERFSAQQFPDLHSELNLSSLELGDSALYFCASSEGTGAYSNQPQHFGDGTRLSIL.

This sequence joins TRBV27 and TRBJ2-3; the D gene is possibly TRBD2 (6 bases). Looked up from germline, CDR1 is MNHEY and CDR2 is SMNVEV (reference sequence). This CDR3 is 16 amino acids long. Trimming took off 7 bases at V and 3 bases at J, with 20 bases between the two ends. CDR3 DNA sequence: TGTGCCAGCACCCCGGGCCGCAGGGCGGGGACAGATACGCAGTATTTT. Its translation: CASTPGRRAGTDTQYF.

The chain recombines TRBV19 with TRBJ1-2; possibly TRBD1 for D (5 bases). Trimming left V 0 bases short and J 2 bases short, with 10 bases between. CDR1 LNHDA and CDR2 SQIVND come from the germline V gene (reference sequence). There are 15 residues in the CDR3. CDR3 region: CASSIDPGVNYGYTF. The CDR3, as DNA: TGTGCCAGTAGTATAGATCCGGGGGTAAACTATGGCTACACCTTC. The variable domain in full, with the rest retrieved from reference TRBV19 and TRBJ1-2, is DGGITQSPKYLFRKEGQNVTLSCEQNLNHDAMYWYRQDPGQGLRLIYYSQIVNDFQKGDIAEGYSVSREKKESFPLTVTSAQKNPTAFYLCASSIDPGVNYGYTFGSGTRLTVV.

There are a few counts of this clone. V is TRBV6-5 and J is TRBJ1-5; the D is unclear. Germline V CDR1 and CDR2: MNHEY, SVGAGI. The CDR3 has 13 amino acids. The ends were cut back, 5 bases at V and 5 bases at J, with 10 bases in the middle. CDR3 coding DNA: TGTGCCAGCAGTAAGACCCGGGATCAGCCCCAGCATTTT. Translating it yields CASSKTRDQPQHF.

The chain has TRBV29-1 and TRBJ2-3; the match to TRBD2 covers 7 bases. Per germline, CDR1 SQVTM and CDR2 ANQGSEA. The CDR3 is 13 amino acids. V lost 6 bases and J lost 2; bases outside the gene matches: 5. In DNA form, the CDR3 reads TGCAGCGTCCGGCTAGCGGCCACAGATACGCAGTATTTT. It specifies CSVRLAATDTQYF.

The V call is TRBV13, the J call TRBJ2-1, with D perhaps TRBD2 (7 bases). The CDR3 consists of 16 residues. Looked up from germline, CDR1 is PRHDT and CDR2 is FYEKMQ (reference sequence). Between the trimmed V and J ends, which lost 5 bases and 0 bases, there was a span of 14 bases. This CDR3 is CASSAGAGSSYNEQFF. The CDR3, as DNA: TGTGCCAGCAGCGCGGGGGCAGGCAGCTCCTACAATGAGCAGTTCTTC.

V and J are TRBV18 and TRBJ2-7, with TRBD2 matching 8 bases. This CDR3 has 16 amino acids. The germline V gene has CDR1 KGHSH and CDR2 LQKENI. The ends lost 6 bases at V and 0 bases at J; junction bases unmatched: 10. DNA for the CDR3: TGTGCCAGCTCCCCCCGGGCGGGGGGCGGCTCCTACGAGCAGTACTTC. Protein sequence: CASSPRAGGGSYEQYF.

This clone showed up just a few times. The chain couples TRBV19 to TRBJ2-7; D uncertain. Germline V gene sequence: CDR1 LNHDA, CDR2 SQIVND (reference sequence). The CDR3 totals 11 residues. V lost 3 bases and J lost 3, with 3 bases in between. CDR3 residues: CASSIGYEQYF. In DNA, the CDR3 is TGTGCCAGTAGTATCGGCTACGAGCAGTACTTC.

This clone has just a few counts. The J gene is TRBJ1-5, the V gene TRBV19, with D tentatively TRBD1 (6 bases). The CDR3 covers 15 residues. CDR1 is LNHDA, CDR2 SQIVND, per germline (reference sequence). The V end was cut by 7 bases, the J end by 3 bases, with 16 bases between. This CDR3 reads CASTSFRDTNQPQHF. CDR3 in DNA: TGTGCCAGTACTTCGTTCCGGGACACCAATCAGCCCCAGCATTTT. The whole variable domain, remainder taken from reference TRBV19 and TRBJ1-5, is DGGITQSPKYLFRKEGQNVTLSCEQNLNHDAMYWYRQDPGQGLRLIYYSQIVNDFQKGDIAEGYSVSREKKESFPLTVTSAQKNPTAFYLCASTSFRDTNQPQHFGDGTRLSIL.

This chain joins TRBV18 and TRBJ1-1; 7 nucleotides align to TRBD1. V lost 3 bases to trimming and J lost 4 bases; unmatched junction nucleotides: 5. Looked up from germline, CDR1 is KGHSH and CDR2 is LQKENI. This CDR3 comprises 14 residues. The CDR3 spells CASSPTGLGTEAFF. The CDR3 DNA sequence: TGTGCCAGCTCACCGACAGGGCTGGGCACTGAAGCTTTCTTT.

The rearrangement uses TRBV7-2 and TRBJ1-2, with a weak D call TRBD1 (5 bases). Germline V gives CDR1 SGHTA, CDR2 FQGNSA. The CDR3 spans 15 residues. V lost 4 bases to trimming and J lost 1 base, with 13 bases between them. This CDR3 reads CASSSPTGVNYGYTF. The CDR3 DNA is TGTGCCAGCAGCTCTCCAACGGGGGTTAACTATGGCTACACCTTC.

J is TRBJ1-2 and V is TRBV11-2; the match to TRBD1 covers 7 bases. Looked up from germline, CDR1 is SGHAT and CDR2 is FQNNGV. There are 14 residues in the CDR3. V trimming: 5 bases; J trimming: 7 bases; junction bases outside the gene matches: 10. Here the CDR3 DNA reads TGTGCCAGCAGCCCCCATAGGGGGCGCCTTGGCTACACCTTC. It codes for CASSPHRGRLGYTF.

The chain links TRBV10-3 to TRBJ2-7; unclear D gene. The CDR3 consists of 13 residues. CDR1 is ENHRY and CDR2 is SYGVKD in the germline V gene. Trimming took 6 bases from V and 1 from J, leaving 10 bases between them. The CDR3 DNA sequence: TGTGCCATCAGGGCAGGTCAATCCTACGAGCAGTACTTC. It specifies CAIRAGQSYEQYF.

This clone was seen a handful of times. The V and J genes are TRBV4-3 and TRBJ1-1, with D perhaps matching TRBD1 (6 bases). Germline lookup yields CDR1 LGHNA and CDR2 YSLEER. V was cut by 2 bases and J by 7 bases, with 17 bases left in between. CDR3 length equals 15 residues. The CDR3: CASSQPNAGTSEAFF. CDR3 DNA sequence: TGCGCCAGCAGCCAACCAAATGCCGGGACAAGTGAAGCTTTCTTT.

The chain combines TRBV6-1 with TRBJ2-7; unclear D gene. The CDR3 length is 13 residues. Trimming removed 6 bases at V and 6 bases at J, with 15 bases between. Germline V gene lookup returns CDR1 MNHNS and CDR2 SASEGT. The CDR3 DNA is TGTGCCAGCAGCAAAGAAGTGAGAGGCGAGCAGTACTTC. The encoded protein is CASSKEVRGEQYF.

The chain has TRBV5-1 and TRBJ1-3, with TRBD1 matching over 7 bases. V shed 5 bases, J shed 7 bases, and the junction held 9 bases outside the gene matches. The V gene's germline CDR1 is SGHRS and CDR2 YFSETQ. This CDR3 is 14 amino acids long. CDR3: CASRAGQDRNTIYF. CDR3 nucleotides: TGCGCCAGCAGGGCCGGACAGGACCGTAACACCATATATTTT.

The V call is TRBV5-1, the J call TRBJ2-7; TRBD1 aligns across 9 bases. Per the germline V gene, CDR1 is SGHRS and CDR2 is YFSETQ. This CDR3 comprises 14 residues. The junction had 6 bases not matched to a gene; V was cut back by 5 bases and J by 3 bases. In DNA form, the CDR3 reads TGCGCCAGCAGACTGGGGACAGGGAACTACGAGCAGTACTTC. It specifies CASRLGTGNYEQYF.